What follows describes a single TCR beta chain. Its antigen is as yet unknown. Sequencing was performed with immunoSEQ multiplex PCR; in TCRdb, only in-frame clones are kept and a portion is missing. The table lists 80,000 to 100,000 clones, about 86% of them singletons. The sample is drawn from a study of T cell responses to AZD1222 COVID-19 vaccine. Study-level results: Scientists sampled the repertoires only once the peak T cell response had passed. In the spike-specific TCR repertoire, nearly half reportedly target unmutated variant regions. Spike-specific TCR breadth and depth were elevated following two AZD1222 doses.

V dropped 6 bases and J dropped 6 bases, with 11 bases sitting between them. Germline assignment: CDR1 DFQATT and CDR2 SNEGSKA (reference sequence). The CDR3 has 11 residues. V usage is TRBV20-1 and J usage is TRBJ1-1; perhaps TRBD1 as D (5 bases). The material was peripheral blood, obtained on day 0 of AZD1222 vaccination. The TCR sequence derives from an adult in good health. Here the CDR3 reads CSAGTGAEAFF. The CDR3 DNA reads as TGCAGTGCCGGGACGGGCGCTGAAGCTTTCTTT.